This passage covers 13 T cell receptor beta chains from one sample sequenced in a study of OX40 agonist ivuxolimab in advanced cancers. Method: immunoSEQ multiplex PCR; TCRdb's copy keeps in-frame clones and lacks some. Of tens of thousands of clones detected, 80% to 90% appear once; the ten largest clones hold roughly 12%. The sample in question was CD4+ or CD8+ T cells sorted from blood, obtained in a trial of the OX40 agonist ivuxolimab. The receptors were sampled from an adult with an advanced solid tumor such as melanoma, head and neck, liver or kidney cancer.

The chain has TRBV6-5 and TRBJ2-7; tentative D call: TRBD2 (7 bases). CDR3 length: 14 amino acids. CDR1 and CDR2 (germline): MNHEY, SVGAGI. V was trimmed by 5 bases and J by 7 bases, leaving 18 bases between them. The CDR3 nucleotides read TGTGCCAGCAGTAGGGGGAGGGGCAGACAGGAGCAGTACTTC. Translating gives CASSRGRGRQEQYF.

The chain combines TRBV4-1 with TRBJ2-7; 10 bases agree with TRBD2. The CDR3 length is 17 residues. Per the germline V gene, CDR1 is MGHRA and CDR2 is YSYEKL. V gave up 1 base and J gave up 0 bases; unmatched junction bases: 6. DNA of the CDR3: TGCGCCAGCAGCCAAGGGGGACTAGCGAGGAGCTCCTACGAGCAGTACTTC. Encoded protein: CASSQGGLARSSYEQYF.

V gene TRBV9 combines with J gene TRBJ2-1, with 13 positions matching TRBD2. Germline loops: CDR1 SGDLS, CDR2 YYNGEE. V lost 4 bases, J lost 5 bases, and 6 bases stayed unmatched. This CDR3 comprises 16 residues. In nucleotides, the CDR3 is TGTGCCAGCAGCATACGCGGGACTAGCGGGAACAATGAGCAGTTCTTC. This gives the protein CASSIRGTSGNNEQFF.

This sequence joins TRBV6-6 and TRBJ2-5; D perhaps matches TRBD2 (6 bases). The CDR3 loop spans 12 amino acids. The V end lost 8 bases, the J end lost 5 bases, and 12 bases lay between the germline ends. The germline V gene has CDR1 MNHNY and CDR2 SVGAGI (reference sequence). CDR3: CASQGLRETQYF. The CDR3 DNA reads as TGTGCCAGCCAGGGACTTAGGGAGACCCAGTACTTC.

The chain links TRBV6-4 to TRBJ2-3, with D perhaps given as TRBD1 or TRBD2 (5 bases each). This CDR3 region has 14 residues. Trimming left V 0 bases short and J 2 bases short, with 6 bases between. Per the germline V gene, CDR1 is MRHNA and CDR2 is SNTAGT. The CDR3 DNA reads TGTGCCAGCAGTGACTCAGGGACCACAGATACGCAGTATTTT. Translation: CASSDSGTTDTQYF.

The rearrangement joins TRBV19 to TRBJ1-1; D is perhaps TRBD1 (5 bases). Per germline, CDR1 LNHDA and CDR2 SQIVND (reference sequence). The CDR3 sequence is 14 residues long. Deletions cut 3 bases from V and 5 bases from J, with 13 bases between. In DNA, the CDR3 is TGTGCCAGTAGTATGGGGCAGGGTATAACTGAAGCTTTCTTT. It translates to CASSMGQGITEAFF.

The chain is built from TRBV4-1 and TRBJ2-6, with a tentative D call TRBD2 (5 bases). CDR1 is MGHRA, CDR2 YSYEKL, per germline. V gave up 1 base and J gave up 0 bases, with 7 bases separating them. The CDR3 extends over 16 amino acids. The CDR3 loop is CASSQAGYSGANVLTF. The CDR3 DNA sequence: TGCGCCAGCAGCCAAGCGGGGTACTCTGGGGCCAACGTCCTGACTTTC.

This sequence joins TRBV9 and TRBJ2-7; D unclear. The CDR3 runs to 11 residues. Germline CDR1 is SGDLS and CDR2 is YYNGEE. V lost 0 bases and J 6 bases, leaving 4 bases between the germline ends. CDR3 loop: CASSVGFEQYF. CDR3 DNA sequence: TGTGCCAGCAGCGTAGGGTTCGAGCAGTACTTC.

The CDR3 DNA is TGTGCCAGCTATACCGGGACGGAATACAATGAGCAGTTCTTC. Its translation is CASYTGTEYNEQFF. This chain joins TRBV27 and TRBJ2-1; D might be TRBD1 or TRBD2, each matching 5 bases. The CDR3 is 14 amino acids. Trimming removed 8 bases at V and 4 bases at J, with 15 bases between. Germline lookup yields CDR1 MNHEY and CDR2 SMNVEV (reference sequence).

The rearrangement links TRBV7-6 to TRBJ2-2; D remains ambiguous. This CDR3 is built from 14 residues. V lost 1 base to trimming and J lost 6 bases, with 9 bases between them. Looked up from germline, CDR1 is SGHVS and CDR2 is FNYEAQ. CDR3 sequence reads: CASSLEASPGELFF. CDR3 nucleotides: TGTGCCAGCAGCTTAGAAGCGTCCCCCGGGGAGCTGTTTTTT.

This rearrangement joins TRBV6-1 to TRBJ2-7, with TRBD1 matching 11 bases. Trimming took 6 bases from V and 2 from J; bases not matched to a gene: 3. The germline V gene encodes CDR1 MNHNS and CDR2 SASEGT. The CDR3 covers 14 residues. The CDR3 region has the DNA TGTGCCAGCAGGGGGGGACAGGGGGCCTACGAGCAGTACTTC. The encoded protein is CASRGGQGAYEQYF.

The chain combines TRBV29-1 with TRBJ2-1; possibly TRBD1 for D (5 bases). The ends were cut back, 6 bases at V and 4 bases at J, with 16 bases in the middle. This CDR3 comprises 14 residues. The germline V gene encodes CDR1 SQVTM and CDR2 ANQGSEA. The CDR3 loop reads CSVSSVGLYNEQFF. The DNA for the CDR3 is TGCAGCGTCAGTAGTGTGGGGCTTTACAATGAGCAGTTCTTC.

The chain joins TRBV4-1 to TRBJ2-3, with 11 bases fitting TRBD2. This CDR3 has 16 residues. After removal of 5 bases from V and 1 base from J, the junction contained 5 bases not matched to a gene. Per germline, CDR1 MGHRA and CDR2 YSYEKL. CDR3 protein: CASSMAGLAGTDTQYF. The CDR3 region has the DNA TGCGCCAGCAGCATGGCGGGACTAGCGGGCACAGATACGCAGTATTTT.